The 26 T cell receptor beta chains listed next were all sequenced from one sample in a study of low-dose radiotherapy and immunotherapy resistance in tumors. TCR amplification involved about 19 PCR cycles with a constant-region primer and V-primer adapter. TCRdb processed the reads anew with MiXCR; each CDR3 protein has one entry. The sample shows over 50,000 distinct CDR3 sequences, roughly a third of them seen only once. Time point indicated: after trial treatment. Specified treatment: LDRT plus nivolumab, ipilimumab, low-dose cyclophosphamide and aspirin (RACIN trial). The sequencing used PBMCs, collected after low-dose radiotherapy plus immunotherapy. The receptors shown here come from a male donor with rectosigmoid adenocarcinoma.

Comments on this clonotype: A far larger clone is a single base away, which makes a read error likely. This chain links TRBV7-2 with TRBJ2-4, with 9 bases fitting TRBD2. Trimming removed 2 bases from V and 13 bases from J; junction bases left unmatched: 15. The CDR3 is 16 residues long. CDR1 and CDR2 from the germline V gene are SGHTA and FQGNSA. CDR3 in amino acids: CASSLSWRGGLNEQYF. DNA for the CDR3: TGTGCCAGCAGCTTAAGTTGGCGGGGGGGCCTAAATGAGCAGTACTTC. Full variable domain (rest looked up from reference TRBV7-2 and TRBJ2-4): GAGVSQSPSNKVTEKGKDVELRCDPISGHTALYWYRQSLGQGLEFLIYFQGNSAPDKSGLPSDRFSAERTGGSVSTLTIQRTQQEDSAVYLCASSLSWRGGLNEQYFGAGTRLSVL.

This clonotype was found many times. The genes are TRBV7-3 and TRBJ2-3; D is perhaps TRBD1 or TRBD2 (5 bases each). The ends were cut back, 2 bases at V and 3 bases at J, with 21 bases in the middle. CDR3 length: 18 residues. Germline assignment: CDR1 SGHTA and CDR2 FQGTGA. The CDR3 DNA is TGTGCCAGCAGCTTACGGGGCCTAGCTGCTTCTGGGACAGATACGCAGTATTTT. Its protein is CASSLRGLAASGTDTQYF.

This chain links TRBV28 with TRBJ2-3; 11 nucleotides match TRBD1. The CDR3 covers 16 residues. Germline CDR1 is MDHEN and CDR2 is SYDVKM. The J segment lost 1 base and the V segment lost 3 bases, leaving 3 bases of the junction unmatched. CDR3 in DNA: TGTGCCAGCAGTTTTTCGGGACAGGGGGGCACAGATACGCAGTATTTT. Amino acid sequence: CASSFSGQGGTDTQYF.

This clonotype came up many times. This chain uses TRBV15 with TRBJ2-2; possibly TRBD1 for D (5 bases). The CDR3 length is 16 residues. V was shortened by 0 bases and J by 2 bases, with 10 bases between the two germline ends. Germline lookup yields CDR1 LNHNV and CDR2 YYDKDF (reference sequence). The CDR3 DNA follows: TGTGCCACCAGCAGAGATGGGGCAGCCAACACCGGGGAGCTGTTTTTT. Translating it yields CATSRDGAANTGELFF.

This clonotype was seen repeatedly, ten times or more. This chain connects TRBV7-9 to TRBJ2-3; TRBD1 matches 8 bases. This CDR3 is built from 14 residues. Unmatched junction bases numbered 2, after V lost 4 bases and J lost 2 bases. Per the germline V gene, CDR1 is SEHNR and CDR2 is FQNEAQ (reference sequence). The CDR3 loop reads CASSWGQATDTQYF. The DNA of the CDR3 is TGTGCCAGCAGCTGGGGACAGGCCACAGATACGCAGTATTTT.

This clonotype came up many times. This chain joins TRBV5-1 and TRBJ2-5; tentatively, D is TRBD1 (6 bases). The germline CDR1 and CDR2 sequences are SGHRS and YFSETQ. CDR3 length: 16 residues. V gave up 5 bases and J gave up 3 bases, with 20 bases separating them. The CDR3, as DNA: TGCGCCAGCAGTTTCCAGGGGCGTGCAGGGGAAGAGACCCAGTACTTC. Encoded protein: CASSFQGRAGEETQYF.

The chain carries TRBV15 and TRBJ1-1, with a weak D call TRBD1 (5 bases). V was shortened by 3 bases and J by 4 bases, with 15 bases between the two germline ends. Per germline, CDR1 LNHNV and CDR2 YYDKDF (reference sequence). The CDR3 is 15 amino acids. CDR3 DNA: TGTGCCACCAGCAGGCGGACATGGGGCATCACTGAAGCTTTCTTT. It translates to CATSRRTWGITEAFF.

This clonotype was observed at least ten times. The chain joins TRBV18 to TRBJ2-5, with 7 bases lining up with TRBD1. The CDR3 extends over 16 amino acids. With 3 bases clipped from V and 4 bases from J, the junction kept 11 bases outside the gene matches. From germline, CDR1 is KGHSH and CDR2 LQKENI. CDR3: CASSPVREGGRETQYF. CDR3 bases: TGTGCCAGCTCACCCGTCCGGGAAGGGGGCAGAGAGACCCAGTACTTC.

There are many counts of this clonotype. The CDR3 bases are TGTGCCAGCAGTACAGGGGGCGCAGACAGAGCTTTCTTT. It encodes CASSTGGADRAFF. The chain has TRBV12-3 or TRBV12-4 and TRBJ1-1, with TRBD1 matching over 9 bases. V gave up 5 bases and J gave up 10 bases; unmatched junction bases: 8. This CDR3 is built from 13 residues.

This clonotype has more than one count but fewer than ten. The chain recombines TRBV10-2 with TRBJ1-5, with a weak D call TRBD1 (5 bases). V gave up 2 bases and J gave up 3 bases, with 8 bases separating them. The CDR3 is 14 amino acids. The V gene's germline CDR1 is WSHSY and CDR2 SAAADI. The CDR3, as DNA: TGCGCCAGCAGTGAGCCCGGGGCCAATCAGCCCCAGCATTTT. It specifies CASSEPGANQPQHF.

As for this clonotype: A far larger clone is only one base removed, so a read error is likely. The chain combines TRBV28 with TRBJ2-1, with D perhaps TRBD1 (6 bases). Germline CDR1 reads MDHEN; CDR2 reads SYDVKM. This CDR3 spans 14 amino acids. With 7 bases removed from V and 10 bases from J, the gap between germline ends came to 20 bases. Here the CDR3 reads CASKGGGQTYEQFF. The CDR3 DNA follows: TGTGCCAGCAAAGGTGGGGGACAAACTTACGAGCAGTTCTTC. Combining the CDR3 with reference TRBV28 and TRBJ2-1 gives the whole variable domain DVKVTQSSRYLVKRTGEKVFLECVQDMDHENMFWYRQDPGLGLRLIYFSYDVKMKEKGDIPEGYSVSREKKERFSLILESASTNQTSMYLCASKGGGQTYEQFFGPGTRLTVL.

This chain joins TRBV2 and TRBJ2-1; TRBD2 agrees at 9 bases. With V trimmed by 6 bases and J by 7 bases, 13 bases remained unmatched. Germline loops: CDR1 SNHLY, CDR2 FYNNEI. The CDR3 totals 16 residues. CDR3 region: CASRHRVREGANEQFF. DNA for the CDR3: TGTGCCAGCAGGCACCGTGTGCGGGAGGGAGCGAATGAGCAGTTCTTC.

In its sample, this clonotype was seen a few times. This sequence joins TRBV12-3 or TRBV12-4 and TRBJ2-7, with 8 bases matching TRBD1. J lost 0 bases, V lost 7 bases, and 8 bases had no gene match. This CDR3 contains 15 residues. Written as DNA, the CDR3 is TGTGCCAGCAAGGGGGACAGGACCCTCTCCTACGAGCAGTACTTC. This codes for CASKGDRTLSYEQYF.

J is TRBJ2-7 and V is TRBV4-2; D might be TRBD2 (5 bases). With 4 bases removed from V and 6 bases from J, the gap between germline ends came to 16 bases. The CDR3 consists of 14 residues. CDR1 and CDR2 from the germline V gene are LGHNA and YNFKEQ. The DNA for the CDR3 is TGTGCCAGCAGCCCCGGACTGGAGTCTGCCGAGCAGTACTTC. Its translation is CASSPGLESAEQYF.

This clonotype was seen ten or more times. The chain is built from TRBV3-1 and TRBJ2-4; the D gene is possibly TRBD2 (6 bases). V lost 0 bases and J 11 bases, leaving 14 bases between the germline ends. The CDR3 runs to 14 residues. Germline-derived CDR1 and CDR2 are LGHDT and YNNKEL (reference sequence). This chain's CDR3 is CASSQEGRTIFQYF. The CDR3 region has the DNA TGTGCCAGCAGCCAAGAAGGCAGGACTATCTTTCAGTACTTC.

The V call is TRBV18, the J call TRBJ1-1; D perhaps matches TRBD1 (6 bases). The V end was cut by 3 bases, the J end by 0 bases, with 8 bases between. This CDR3 is 14 amino acids long. The germline V gene encodes CDR1 KGHSH and CDR2 LQKENI. The CDR3 spells CASSPDRLNTEAFF. For the CDR3, the DNA is TGTGCCAGCTCACCGGACAGATTGAACACTGAAGCTTTCTTT.

This clonotype was observed at least ten times. The chain has TRBV6-2 or TRBV6-3 and TRBJ2-7, with a possible D match to TRBD1 (6 bases). V lost 6 bases and J lost 3, with 9 bases in between. The CDR3 has 12 amino acids. CDR1 MNHEY and CDR2 SVGEGT come from the germline V gene. CDR3 sequence reads: CASSQQGYEQYF. As DNA, the CDR3 is TGTGCCAGCAGCCAACAGGGCTACGAGCAGTACTTC.

As for this clonotype: This is likely an artifact of a read error, given a far larger clone one base away. The chain recombines TRBV10-3 with TRBJ2-3, with 10 nucleotides matching TRBD2. Germline loops: CDR1 ENHRY, CDR2 SYGVKD. The ends lost 6 bases at V and 0 bases at J; junction bases unmatched: 6. The CDR3 totals 16 residues. CDR3 sequence: CAIRRQAGGSTDTQYF. CDR3 DNA: TGTGCCATCAGAAGACAAGCGGGAGGGAGCACAGATACGCAGTATTTT.

In this sample, this clonotype turned up many times. J is TRBJ2-1 and V is TRBV7-2, with D hard to call. CDR1 SGHTA and CDR2 FQGNSA come from the germline V gene. V shed 1 base and J shed 7 bases, with 17 bases lying between them. The CDR3 runs 16 residues. The CDR3 loop reads CASSLDNPGLGNEQFF. The CDR3 coding sequence is TGTGCCAGCAGCTTAGATAACCCCGGGTTAGGGAATGAGCAGTTCTTC.

This clonotype was seen once. The chain combines TRBV5-1 with TRBJ1-1; D is unclear. Germline-derived CDR1 and CDR2 are SGHRS and YFSETQ. There are 15 residues in the CDR3. Trimming took off 0 bases at V and 0 bases at J, with 9 bases between the two ends. This chain's CDR3 is CASSLEGSLNTEAFF. The CDR3 DNA reads as TGCGCCAGCAGCTTGGAGGGCAGCCTGAACACTGAAGCTTTCTTT.

This clonotype was counted between two and nine times. The chain is built from TRBV27 and TRBJ1-3, with D possibly matching TRBD1 (5 bases). Per germline, CDR1 MNHEY and CDR2 SMNVEV (reference sequence). The CDR3 consists of 14 residues. Between the trimmed V and J ends, which lost 8 bases and 0 bases, there was a span of 11 bases. The CDR3 sequence: CASGAFGSGNTIYF. The CDR3 DNA is TGTGCCAGCGGGGCCTTTGGCTCTGGAAACACCATATATTTT.

The sample holds many counts of this clonotype. This chain connects TRBV7-2 to TRBJ2-7; tentatively, D is TRBD1 (8 bases). Trimming removed 1 base from V and 7 bases from J, with 17 bases in between. Germline V gene data show CDR1 as SGHTA and CDR2 as FQGNSA. The CDR3 is 15 residues long. The CDR3 nucleotides are TGTGCCAGCAGCTTAGTCAGCGGACAGGGAGGGGAGCAGTACTTC. This translates into CASSLVSGQGGEQYF.

This clonotype has ten or more counts. The chain has TRBV27 and TRBJ1-1; no firm D call. V was trimmed by 8 bases and J by 5 bases, leaving 18 bases between them. The CDR3 covers 14 residues. Germline CDR1 reads MNHEY; CDR2 reads SMNVEV (reference sequence). The CDR3 here is CASRIVMGYTEAFF. Here the CDR3 DNA reads TGTGCCAGCCGAATAGTGATGGGATATACTGAAGCTTTCTTT.

This clonotype was detected many times. This rearrangement joins TRBV29-1 to TRBJ2-7; possible D gene TRBD1, 6 bases. Trimming removed 2 bases from V and 4 bases from J, with 12 bases in between. Germline assignment: CDR1 SQVTM and CDR2 ANQGSEA. The CDR3 is 13 residues long. Here the CDR3 reads CSVETGNLYEQYF. CDR3 bases: TGCAGCGTTGAAACAGGGAACTTATACGAGCAGTACTTC.

The rearrangement uses TRBV7-9 and TRBJ2-2; 8 bases are shared with TRBD1. The germline V gene encodes CDR1 SEHNR and CDR2 FQNEAQ (reference sequence). The CDR3 contains 14 residues. Trimming cost V 5 bases and J 2 bases; bases outside gene matches: 1. The CDR3 DNA sequence: TGTGCCAGCAGCCCAGGGGGCAACACCGGGGAGCTGTTTTTT. This sequence encodes CASSPGGNTGELFF.

This clonotype was seen just once. The chain employs TRBV5-1 and TRBJ2-1, with 7 nucleotides matching TRBD2. The germline gives CDR1 SGHRS, CDR2 YFSETQ. J gave up 6 bases and V 0 bases, and 9 bases lay outside the gene matches. This CDR3 region has 16 residues. CDR3 amino acids: CASSLDPASGGNEQFF. For the CDR3, the DNA is TGCGCCAGCAGCTTGGACCCAGCCTCGGGGGGCAATGAGCAGTTCTTC.